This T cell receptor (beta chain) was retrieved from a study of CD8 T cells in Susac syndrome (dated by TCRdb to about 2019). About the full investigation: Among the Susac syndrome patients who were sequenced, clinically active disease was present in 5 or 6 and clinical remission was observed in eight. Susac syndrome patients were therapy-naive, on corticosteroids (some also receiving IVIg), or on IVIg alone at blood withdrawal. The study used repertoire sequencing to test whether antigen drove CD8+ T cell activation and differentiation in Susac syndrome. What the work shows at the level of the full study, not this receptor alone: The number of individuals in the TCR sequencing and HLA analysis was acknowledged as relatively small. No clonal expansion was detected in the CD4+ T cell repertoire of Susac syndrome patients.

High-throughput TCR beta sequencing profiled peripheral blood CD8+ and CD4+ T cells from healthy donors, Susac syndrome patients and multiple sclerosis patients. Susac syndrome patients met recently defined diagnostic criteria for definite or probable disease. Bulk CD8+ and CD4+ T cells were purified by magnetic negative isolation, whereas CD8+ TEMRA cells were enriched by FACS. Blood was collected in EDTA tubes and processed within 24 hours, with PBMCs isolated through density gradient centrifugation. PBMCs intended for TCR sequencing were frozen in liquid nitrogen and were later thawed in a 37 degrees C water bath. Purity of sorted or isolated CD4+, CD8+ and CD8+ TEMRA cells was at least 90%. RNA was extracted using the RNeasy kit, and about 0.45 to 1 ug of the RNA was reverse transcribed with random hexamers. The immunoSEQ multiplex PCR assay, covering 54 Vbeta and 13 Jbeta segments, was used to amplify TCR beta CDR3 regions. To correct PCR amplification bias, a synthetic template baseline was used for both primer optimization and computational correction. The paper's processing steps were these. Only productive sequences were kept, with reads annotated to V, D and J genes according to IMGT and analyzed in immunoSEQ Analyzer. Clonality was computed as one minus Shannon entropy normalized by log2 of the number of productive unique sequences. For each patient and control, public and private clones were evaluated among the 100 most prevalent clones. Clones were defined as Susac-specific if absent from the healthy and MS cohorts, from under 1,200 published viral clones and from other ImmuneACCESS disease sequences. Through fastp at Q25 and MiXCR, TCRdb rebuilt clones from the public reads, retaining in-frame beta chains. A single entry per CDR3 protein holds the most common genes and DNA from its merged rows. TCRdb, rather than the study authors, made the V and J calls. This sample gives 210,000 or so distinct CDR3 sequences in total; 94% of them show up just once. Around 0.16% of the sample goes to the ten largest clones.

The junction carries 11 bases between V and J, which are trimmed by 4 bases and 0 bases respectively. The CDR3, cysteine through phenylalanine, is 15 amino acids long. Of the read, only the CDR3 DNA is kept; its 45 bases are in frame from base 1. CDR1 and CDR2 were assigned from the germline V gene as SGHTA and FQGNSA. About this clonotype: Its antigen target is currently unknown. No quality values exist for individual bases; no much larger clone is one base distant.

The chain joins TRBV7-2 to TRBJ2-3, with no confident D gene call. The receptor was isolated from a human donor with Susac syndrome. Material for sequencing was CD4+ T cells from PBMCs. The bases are TGTGCCAGCAGCTCCAGACGGTCCAGCACAGATACGCAGTATTTT. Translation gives CASSSRRSSTDTQYF.